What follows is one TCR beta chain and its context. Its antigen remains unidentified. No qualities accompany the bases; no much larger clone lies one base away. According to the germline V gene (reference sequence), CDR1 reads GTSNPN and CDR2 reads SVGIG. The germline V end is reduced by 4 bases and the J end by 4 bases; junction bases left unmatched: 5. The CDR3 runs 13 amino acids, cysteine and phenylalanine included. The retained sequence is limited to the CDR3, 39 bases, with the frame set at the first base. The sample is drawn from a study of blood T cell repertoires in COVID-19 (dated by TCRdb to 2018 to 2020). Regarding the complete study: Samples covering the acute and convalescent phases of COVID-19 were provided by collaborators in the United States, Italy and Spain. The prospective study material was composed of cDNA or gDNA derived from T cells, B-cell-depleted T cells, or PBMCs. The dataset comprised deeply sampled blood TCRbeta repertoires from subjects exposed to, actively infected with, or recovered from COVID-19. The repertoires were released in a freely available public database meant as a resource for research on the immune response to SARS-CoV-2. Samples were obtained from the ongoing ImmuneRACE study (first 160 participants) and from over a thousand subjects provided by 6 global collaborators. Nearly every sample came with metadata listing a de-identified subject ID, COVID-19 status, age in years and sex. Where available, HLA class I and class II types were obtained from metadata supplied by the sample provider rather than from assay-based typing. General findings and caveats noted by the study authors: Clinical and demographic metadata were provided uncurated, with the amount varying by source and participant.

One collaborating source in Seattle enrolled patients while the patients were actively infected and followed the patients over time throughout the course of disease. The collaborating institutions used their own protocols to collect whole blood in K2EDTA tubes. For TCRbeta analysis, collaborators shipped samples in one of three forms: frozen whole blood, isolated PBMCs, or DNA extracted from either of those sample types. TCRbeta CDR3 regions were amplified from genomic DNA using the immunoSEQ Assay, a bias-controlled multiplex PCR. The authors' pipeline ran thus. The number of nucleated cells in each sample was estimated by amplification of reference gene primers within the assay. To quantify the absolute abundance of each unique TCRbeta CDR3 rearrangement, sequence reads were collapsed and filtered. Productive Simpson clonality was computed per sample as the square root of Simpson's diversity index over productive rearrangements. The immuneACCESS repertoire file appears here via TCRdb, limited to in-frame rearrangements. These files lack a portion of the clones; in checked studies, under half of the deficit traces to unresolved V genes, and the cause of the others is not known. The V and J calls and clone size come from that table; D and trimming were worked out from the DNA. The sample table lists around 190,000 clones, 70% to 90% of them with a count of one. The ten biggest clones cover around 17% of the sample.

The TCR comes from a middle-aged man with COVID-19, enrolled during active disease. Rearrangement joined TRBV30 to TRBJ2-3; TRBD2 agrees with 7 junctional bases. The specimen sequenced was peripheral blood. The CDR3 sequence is CAWNEGGPDTQYF. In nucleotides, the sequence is TGTGCCTGGAATGAGGGAGGGCCAGATACGCAGTATTTT.